The clone carrying this TCR beta chain occurred many times. The target antigen is unknown. This CDR3 region has 12 residues. CDR1 and CDR2 (germline): SQVTM, ANQGSEA. Trimming cost V 4 bases and J 2 bases, with 8 bases left between them. These data originate in a study of blood T cells in healthy people across ages. With a J-beta primer mix and a sample-barcoded 5' primer, a second PCR ran about 7 to 12 cycles. The study obtained at least 2.5 million CDR3-containing paired-end reads from every sample. Using its own MiXCR run on the 5' RACE reads, TCRdb lists one record per CDR3 protein. The repertoire holds about 1.7 million distinct CDR3 sequences, with approximately 28% as singletons. General study points: The donors' CMV status was not determined, possibly confounding changes in expanded clonotypes. The fall in TCR beta diversity per million T cells was roughly linear with age. Diversity of TCR beta correlated strongly with naive T cell percentage.

The chain recombines TRBV29-1 with TRBJ1-2; D remains ambiguous. The clonotype originates from a woman in her 30s in good health. The source material was blood. The CDR3 DNA is TGCAGCGTTGGTCCGATCAACTATGGCTACACCTTC. Translating it yields CSVGPINYGYTF.